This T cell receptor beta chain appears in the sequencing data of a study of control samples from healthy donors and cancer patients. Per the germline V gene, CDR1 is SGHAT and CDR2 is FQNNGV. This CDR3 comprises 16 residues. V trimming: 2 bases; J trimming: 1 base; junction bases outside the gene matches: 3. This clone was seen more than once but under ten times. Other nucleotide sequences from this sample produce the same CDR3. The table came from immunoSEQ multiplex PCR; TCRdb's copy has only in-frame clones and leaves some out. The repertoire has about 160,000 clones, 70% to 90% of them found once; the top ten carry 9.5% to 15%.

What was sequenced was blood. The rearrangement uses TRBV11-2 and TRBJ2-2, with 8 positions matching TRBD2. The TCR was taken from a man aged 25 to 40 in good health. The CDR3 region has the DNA TGTGCCAGCAGCTTACAACTAGCGGTGAACACCGGGGAGCTGTTTTTT. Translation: CASSLQLAVNTGELFF.